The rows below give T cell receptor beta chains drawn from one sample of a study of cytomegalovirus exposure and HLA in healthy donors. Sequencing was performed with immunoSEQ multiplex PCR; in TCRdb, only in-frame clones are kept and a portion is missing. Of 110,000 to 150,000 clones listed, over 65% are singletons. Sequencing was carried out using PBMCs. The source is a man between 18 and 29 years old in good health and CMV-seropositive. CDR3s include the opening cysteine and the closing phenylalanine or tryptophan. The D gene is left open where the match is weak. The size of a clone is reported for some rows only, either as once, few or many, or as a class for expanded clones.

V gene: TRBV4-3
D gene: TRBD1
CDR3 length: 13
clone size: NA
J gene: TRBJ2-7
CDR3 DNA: TGCGCCAGCAGCCTCGGACAGGGGGTTGAGCAGTACTTC
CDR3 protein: CASSLGQGVEQYF

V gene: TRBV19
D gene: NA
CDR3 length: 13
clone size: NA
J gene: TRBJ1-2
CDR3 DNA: TGTGCCAGTAGGGAGGCTAGGGTCTCTGGCTACACCTTC
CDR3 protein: CASREARVSGYTF

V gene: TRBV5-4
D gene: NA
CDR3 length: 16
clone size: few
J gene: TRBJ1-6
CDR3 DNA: TGTGCCAGCAGCTTGGGGTCCGGTTCGGGGGATTCACCCCTCCACTTT
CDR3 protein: CASSLGSGSGDSPLHF

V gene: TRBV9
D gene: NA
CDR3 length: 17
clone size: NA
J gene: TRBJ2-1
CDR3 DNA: TGTGCCAGCAGCGTAGGACCTCGGGAGATAAAAATGGGGGAGCAGTTCTTC
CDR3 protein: CASSVGPREIKMGEQFF

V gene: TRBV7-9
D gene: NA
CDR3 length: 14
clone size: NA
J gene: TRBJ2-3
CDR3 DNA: TGTGCCAGCATCAGAGCGCCGAGCACAGATACGCAGTATTTT
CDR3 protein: CASIRAPSTDTQYF

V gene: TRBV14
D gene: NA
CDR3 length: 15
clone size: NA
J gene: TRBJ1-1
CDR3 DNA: TGTGCCAGCAGCCAGTACAGGGTATTTGGCACTGAAGCTTTCTTT
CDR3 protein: CASSQYRVFGTEAFF

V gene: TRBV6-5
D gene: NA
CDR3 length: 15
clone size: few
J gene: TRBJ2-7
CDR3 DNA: TGTGCCAGCAGTTACGCTGGTGGTCCTACCTACGAGCAGTACTTC
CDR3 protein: CASSYAGGPTYEQYF

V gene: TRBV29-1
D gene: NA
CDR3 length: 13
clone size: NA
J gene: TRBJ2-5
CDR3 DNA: TGCAGCGTTGAGGGGTGGCAGGGCGAGACCCAGTACTTC
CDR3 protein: CSVEGWQGETQYF

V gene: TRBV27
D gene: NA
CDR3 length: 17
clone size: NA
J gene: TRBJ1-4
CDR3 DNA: TGTGCCACGCGAGCCTTCTCTGGGAGAGCAACTAATGAAAAACTGTTTTTT
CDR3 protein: CATRAFSGRATNEKLFF

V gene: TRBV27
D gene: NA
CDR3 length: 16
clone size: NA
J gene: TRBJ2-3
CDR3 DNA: TGTGCCAGCAGTTTTGAAGGGAGATCGGGCACAGATACGCAGTATTTT
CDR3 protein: CASSFEGRSGTDTQYF